The rows below give T cell receptor beta chains drawn from one sample of a study of cytomegalovirus exposure and HLA in healthy donors. Sequencing was performed with immunoSEQ multiplex PCR; in TCRdb, only in-frame clones are kept and a portion is missing. The table lists around 140,000 clones, around 10% of them singletons. What was sequenced was PBMCs. These receptor sequences come from a woman aged 40 to 50 in good health and CMV-seropositive. CDR3s include the opening cysteine and the closing phenylalanine or tryptophan. A D gene is named only where the DNA matches it firmly. The size entry is marked missing in some rows and otherwise reads once, few, many or a size class.

clone size	V gene	D gene	J gene	CDR3 protein	CDR3 DNA
-	TRBV4-1	-	TRBJ2-1	CASSQEVGLPRNEQFF	TGCGCCAGCAGCCAAGAGGTGGGACTTCCTCGCAATGAGCAGTTCTTC
-	TRBV5-1	TRBD2	TRBJ2-7	CASSPRLAGPYEQYF	TGCGCCAGCAGCCCACGACTAGCGGGGCCCTACGAGCAGTACTTC
few	TRBV5-1	-	TRBJ2-5	CASSLRGANEETQYF	TGCGCCAGCAGCTTGCGGGGGGCGAATGAGGAGACCCAGTACTTC
-	TRBV6-5	-	TRBJ1-5	CASRPLGVNQPQHF	TGTGCCAGCAGACCGTTAGGGGTCAATCAGCCCCAGCATTTT
-	TRBV2	TRBD1	TRBJ2-2	CASSTGGTGELFF	TGTGCCAGCAGTACAGGGGGCACCGGGGAGCTGTTTTTT
-	TRBV7-2	-	TRBJ1-1	CASSLDLIKAAFF	TGTGCCAGCAGCTTAGATCTTATTAAAGCGGCTTTCTTT
few	TRBV5-6	-	TRBJ1-5	CASSLGGRNQPQHF	TGTGCCAGCAGCCTCGGCGGGAGGAATCAGCCCCAGCATTTT
few	TRBV7-2	-	TRBJ2-3	CASSFESRADTQYF	TGTGCCAGCAGCTTTGAATCGAGGGCAGATACGCAGTATTTT
few	TRBV2	-	TRBJ1-5	CASSESSRSAQHF	TGTGCCAGCAGTGAATCGTCCCGATCAGCCCAGCATTTT
few	TRBV6-1	-	TRBJ1-2	CASTTTNYGYTF	TGTGCCAGTACGACAACTAACTATGGCTACACCTTC
few	TRBV4-3	-	TRBJ1-1	CASSQVLGDTEAFF	TGCGCCAGCAGCCAAGTTCTAGGCGACACTGAAGCTTTCTTT
-	TRBV2	TRBD2	TRBJ2-5	CASALRTSGMETQYF	TGTGCCAGTGCCCTGCGGACTAGCGGGATGGAGACCCAGTACTTC
-	TRBV7-3	TRBD1	TRBJ1-2	CASSATGTGDLYTF	TGTGCCAGCAGCGCAACCGGGACAGGGGACCTCTACACCTTC
-	TRBV9	TRBD1	TRBJ1-2	CASSPSPGGKNGYTF	TGTGCCAGCAGCCCGAGCCCAGGGGGCAAGAATGGCTACACCTTC
few	TRBV2	-	TRBJ1-1	CASSVLGQQYTEAFF	TGTGCCAGCAGTGTGCTAGGACAGCAATACACTGAAGCTTTCTTT
-	TRBV28	-	TRBJ2-7	CASSPYEQYF	TGTGCCAGCAGTCCATACGAGCAGTACTTC
few	TRBV21-1	-	TRBJ1-3	CASRDGGYRRYF	TGTGCCAGCAGGGACGGGGGGTATAGGAGATATTTT
-	TRBV9	TRBD1	TRBJ2-5	CASSVGTGGSRETQYF	TGTGCCAGCAGCGTCGGGACAGGGGGGTCCCGAGAGACCCAGTACTTC
few	TRBV18	TRBD1	TRBJ2-5	CASSYRGRSETQYF	TGTGCCAGCTCATACAGGGGGCGTTCCGAGACCCAGTACTTC
-	TRBV19	-	TRBJ2-3	CASSIWAGTDTQYF	TGTGCCAGTAGTATATGGGCAGGGACAGATACGCAGTATTTT
-	TRBV5-1	-	TRBJ2-5	CASSLDGVLETQYF	TGCGCCAGCAGCTTGGACGGGGTGCTAGAGACCCAGTACTTC
many	TRBV6-1	-	TRBJ1-5	CASSERTNSNQPQHF	TGTGCCAGCAGTGAACGGACAAACTCCAATCAGCCCCAGCATTTT
-	TRBV9	TRBD2	TRBJ2-3	CASSQTSGDTQYF	TGTGCCAGCAGTCAAACTAGCGGCGATACGCAGTATTTT
-	TRBV2	TRBD1	TRBJ1-2	CASYPDRGMGGYTF	TGTGCCAGCTATCCGGACAGGGGGATGGGGGGCTACACCTTC
few	TRBV29-1	TRBD1	TRBJ1-1	CSVRQGDTEAFF	TGCAGCGTGAGACAGGGGGACACTGAAGCTTTCTTT
-	TRBV5-1	-	TRBJ2-3	CASSLQGARDTQYF	TGCGCCAGCAGCTTACAGGGCGCACGGGATACGCAGTATTTT
-	TRBV6-5	TRBD1	TRBJ1-1	CASSYSGGTAEAFF	TGTGCCAGCAGTTATTCAGGGGGCACGGCTGAAGCTTTCTTT
-	TRBV7-9	-	TRBJ1-3	CASTLAGGAAGNTIYF	TGTGCCAGCACCCTCGCGGGGGGCGCCGCTGGAAACACCATATATTTT
-	TRBV7-8	-	TRBJ2-5	CASSLDSVVVQYF	TGTGCCAGCAGCTTAGATTCGGTAGTGGTCCAGTACTTC
-	TRBV5-4	-	TRBJ2-1	CASSSAGLGNEQFF	TGTGCCAGCAGCTCAGCGGGCCTTGGGAATGAGCAGTTCTTC
few	TRBV19	TRBD2	TRBJ2-1	CATAGLAGGTREQFF	TGTGCCACCGCCGGACTAGCGGGGGGCACCAGGGAGCAGTTCTTC
-	TRBV10-3	-	TRBJ1-4	CAISESRGLGEKLFF	TGTGCCATCAGTGAGTCGAGAGGGTTAGGAGAAAAACTGTTTTTT
few	TRBV5-1	-	TRBJ2-2	CASNNGNTGELFF	TGCGCCAGCAATAACGGTAACACCGGGGAGCTGTTTTTT
few	TRBV7-8	-	TRBJ1-6	CASFHGGGSPLHF	TGTGCCAGCTTCCACGGGGGTGGATCACCCCTCCACTTT
few	TRBV5-4	TRBD1	TRBJ1-3	CASSVDRGSGNTIYF	TGTGCCAGCAGCGTTGACAGGGGCTCTGGAAACACCATATATTTT
-	TRBV7-8	TRBD1	TRBJ2-2	CASSLARDRGRPGELFF	TGTGCCAGCAGCTTAGCGAGGGACAGGGGTAGACCCGGGGAGCTGTTTTTT
-	TRBV5-1	TRBD1	TRBJ2-1	CASSLGGTGIHNEQFF	TGCGCCAGCAGCTTGGGGGGGACAGGGATCCACAATGAGCAGTTCTTC
-	TRBV7-6	-	TRBJ2-1	CASSLAGPSPVQFF	TGTGCCAGCAGCTTAGCGGGCCCATCCCCTGTGCAGTTCTTC
few	TRBV2	-	TRBJ2-1	CASTLAYNEQFF	TGTGCCAGTACTCTAGCCTACAATGAGCAGTTCTTC
many	TRBV6-1	TRBD2	TRBJ2-7	CASLLAGGRNEQYF	TGTGCCAGCCTACTAGCGGGGGGGCGAAACGAGCAGTACTTC
-	TRBV5-1	-	TRBJ2-5	CASSLLGGETQYF	TGCGCCAGCAGCTTGTTAGGGGGAGAGACCCAGTACTTC
few	TRBV6-1	-	TRBJ1-1	CASVEGVVNTEAFF	TGTGCCAGCGTTGAGGGCGTAGTGAACACTGAAGCTTTCTTT
-	TRBV14	-	TRBJ2-1	CASSQSGASGRNEQFF	TGTGCCAGCAGCCAAAGTGGTGCCTCAGGGAGGAATGAGCAGTTCTTC
-	TRBV2	TRBD1	TRBJ1-1	CASSGDPDRGRVEAFF	TGTGCCAGCAGTGGTGATCCCGACAGGGGTAGAGTTGAAGCTTTCTTT
few	TRBV7-9	TRBD1	TRBJ2-5	CASSQGTGGTGETQYF	TGTGCCAGCAGCCAAGGGACAGGGGGAACTGGGGAGACCCAGTACTTC
-	TRBV5-1	TRBD2	TRBJ2-3	CASSTGGVRTDTQYF	TGCGCCAGCAGCACGGGGGGGGTTCGCACAGATACGCAGTATTTT
few	TRBV6-6	-	TRBJ2-4	CASSRRGGQNIQYF	TGTGCCAGCAGTCGACGGGGTGGCCAAAACATTCAGTACTTC
few	TRBV6-1	-	TRBJ2-7	CASSEVGSGYEQYF	TGTGCCAGCAGTGAAGTGGGCTCCGGCTACGAGCAGTACTTC
-	TRBV19	-	TRBJ1-2	CASSLQGGGYTF	TGTGCCAGTAGTCTACAGGGTGGGGGCTACACCTTC
-	TRBV6-6	-	TRBJ1-2	CASSPGQNYGYTF	TGTGCCAGCAGCCCCGGACAGAACTATGGCTACACCTTC
-	TRBV6-6	-	TRBJ2-1	CASSEDSSYNEQFF	TGTGCCAGCTCGGAAGACAGCTCCTACAATGAGCAGTTCTTC
-	TRBV6-6	-	TRBJ1-1	CASSIFLGGGTEAFF	TGTGCCAGCAGCATTTTCCTTGGGGGAGGGACTGAAGCTTTCTTT
-	TRBV10-3	-	TRBJ2-6	CAISGNRVSGANVLTF	TGTGCCATCAGTGGAAACAGGGTCTCTGGGGCCAACGTCCTGACTTTC
few	TRBV2	-	TRBJ1-1	CASTKGRETEAFF	TGTGCCAGCACGAAGGGGCGCGAGACTGAAGCTTTCTTT
-	TRBV6-4	-	TRBJ2-1	CASSGGPYNEQFF	TGTGCCAGCAGTGGAGGTCCCTACAATGAGCAGTTCTTC
-	TRBV27	TRBD1	TRBJ2-5	CASSLLGQPQETQYF	TGTGCCAGCAGTTTATTGGGACAGCCCCAAGAGACCCAGTACTTC
few	TRBV6-5	-	TRBJ1-2	CASSYLQGGGYTF	TGTGCCAGCAGTTACCTACAGGGTGGTGGCTACACCTTC
few	TRBV7-9	TRBD2	TRBJ2-7	CASSPARTSTYEQYF	TGTGCCAGCAGTCCAGCCCGGACTAGCACCTACGAGCAGTACTTC
once	TRBV19	-	TRBJ1-5	CASSKRTAGNQPQHF	TGTGCCAGTAGTAAAAGAACGGCGGGCAATCAGCCCCAGCATTTT
-	TRBV7-9	TRBD2	TRBJ2-2	CASSFKFALAGVNTGELFF	TGTGCCAGCAGCTTCAAATTCGCACTAGCGGGGGTTAACACCGGGGAGCTGTTTTTT